A single sample gave rise to the 5 T cell receptor beta chains below, sequenced in a study of CD8 T cells in ankylosing spondylitis. Using its own MiXCR run on the 5' RACE reads, TCRdb lists one record per CDR3 protein. This sample has roughly 230,000 distinct CDR3 sequences, with approximately 20% found just once. Input material: blood, either unsorted or a sorted T cell fraction (not recorded which). These TCRs come from a male donor with ankylosing spondylitis or in good health (not recorded which).

This clonotype was seen a handful of times. The rearrangement links TRBV5-1 to TRBJ2-7; 7 nucleotides align to TRBD2. With 0 bases clipped from V and 0 bases from J, the junction kept 15 bases outside the gene matches. CDR1 and CDR2 from the germline V gene are SGHRS and YFSETQ. The CDR3 contains 19 residues. The CDR3 loop is CASSLDRALGLGASYEQYF. The CDR3 bases are TGCGCCAGCAGCTTGGACCGGGCACTAGGACTAGGGGCCTCCTACGAGCAGTACTTC.

This clonotype was counted a few times. The chain uses TRBV7-3 and TRBJ2-1; D is unclear. CDR3 length equals 18 residues. Germline V CDR1 and CDR2: SGHTA, FQGTGA. Trimming took off 5 bases at V and 0 bases at J, with 20 bases between the two ends. CDR3 sequence reads: CASSTTFRAPNSYNEQFF. The DNA for the CDR3 is TGTGCCAGCAGCACGACGTTCCGGGCCCCTAACTCCTACAATGAGCAGTTCTTC.

The gene calls are TRBV3-1 and TRBJ1-3, with no clear D. With 5 bases removed from V and 4 bases from J, the gap between germline ends came to 12 bases. CDR1 and CDR2 (germline): LGHDT, YNNKEL (reference sequence). The CDR3 is 14 amino acids. The CDR3 sequence: CASSGEGYGNTIYF. The CDR3 DNA sequence: TGTGCCAGCAGCGGCGAGGGCTACGGAAACACCATATATTTT.

This clonotype came up a few times. The V call is TRBV4-3, the J call TRBJ2-1; TRBD2 agrees at 9 bases. Trimming removed 0 bases from V and 9 bases from J; junction bases left unmatched: 12. The CDR3 extends over 17 amino acids. Germline V gives CDR1 LGHNA, CDR2 YSLEER. As DNA, the CDR3 is TGCGCCAGCAGCCAAGACCCTTTAGCGGGAGCCCCCGGTGAGCAGTTCTTC. This encodes CASSQDPLAGAPGEQFF.

This clonotype appeared many times. This chain joins TRBV12-3 or TRBV12-4 and TRBJ2-5; unclear D gene. V lost 3 bases to trimming and J lost 5 bases, with 10 bases between them. The CDR3 contains 13 residues. The CDR3 region is CASSFVGMETQYF. CDR3 in DNA: TGTGCCAGCAGTTTTGTGGGAATGGAGACCCAGTACTTC.